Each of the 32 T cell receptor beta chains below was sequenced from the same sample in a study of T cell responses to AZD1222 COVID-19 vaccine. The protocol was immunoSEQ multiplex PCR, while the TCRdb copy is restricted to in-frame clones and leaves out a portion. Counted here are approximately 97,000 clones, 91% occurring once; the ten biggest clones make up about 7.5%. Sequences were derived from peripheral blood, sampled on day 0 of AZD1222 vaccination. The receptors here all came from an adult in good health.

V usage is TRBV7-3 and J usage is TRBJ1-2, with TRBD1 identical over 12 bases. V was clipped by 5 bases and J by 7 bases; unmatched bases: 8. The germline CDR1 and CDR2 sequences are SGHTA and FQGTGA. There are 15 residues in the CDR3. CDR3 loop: CASSQGQGAGIGYTF. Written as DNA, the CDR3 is TGTGCCAGCAGCCAGGGACAGGGGGCAGGAATTGGCTACACCTTC.

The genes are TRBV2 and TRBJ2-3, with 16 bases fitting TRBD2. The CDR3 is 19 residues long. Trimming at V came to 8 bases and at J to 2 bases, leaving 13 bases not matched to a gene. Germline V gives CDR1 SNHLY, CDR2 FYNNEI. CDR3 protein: CASLLGLAGGQRPTDTQYF. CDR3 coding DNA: TGTGCCAGCCTCCTGGGACTAGCGGGGGGGCAAAGACCCACAGATACGCAGTATTTT.

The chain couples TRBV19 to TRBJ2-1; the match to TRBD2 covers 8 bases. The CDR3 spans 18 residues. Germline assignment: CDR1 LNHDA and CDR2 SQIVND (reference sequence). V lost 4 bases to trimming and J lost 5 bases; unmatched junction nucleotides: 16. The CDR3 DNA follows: TGTGCCAGTAGTACCCCCGGGGGGGTTGGGCCACCTCACAATGAGCAGTTCTTC. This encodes CASSTPGGVGPPHNEQFF.

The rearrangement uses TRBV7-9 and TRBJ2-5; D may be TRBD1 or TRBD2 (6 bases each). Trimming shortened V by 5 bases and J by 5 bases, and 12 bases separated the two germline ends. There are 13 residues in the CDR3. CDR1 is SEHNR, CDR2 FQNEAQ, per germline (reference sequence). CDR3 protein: CASSVLGGETQYF. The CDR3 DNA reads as TGTGCCAGCAGCGTACTAGGGGGGGAGACCCAGTACTTC.

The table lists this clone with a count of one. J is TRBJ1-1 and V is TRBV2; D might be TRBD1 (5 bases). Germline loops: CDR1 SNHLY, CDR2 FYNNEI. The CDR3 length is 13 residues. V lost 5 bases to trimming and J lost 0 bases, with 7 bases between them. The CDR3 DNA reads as TGTGCCAGCAGTCCACAGGTGAACACTGAAGCTTTCTTT. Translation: CASSPQVNTEAFF.

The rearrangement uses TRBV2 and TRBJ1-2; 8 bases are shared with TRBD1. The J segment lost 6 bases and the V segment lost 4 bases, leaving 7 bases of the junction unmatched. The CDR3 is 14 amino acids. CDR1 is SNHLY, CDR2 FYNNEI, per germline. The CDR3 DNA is TGTGCCAGCAGTGCCCTGGACAGGGTCAATGGCTACACCTTC. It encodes CASSALDRVNGYTF.

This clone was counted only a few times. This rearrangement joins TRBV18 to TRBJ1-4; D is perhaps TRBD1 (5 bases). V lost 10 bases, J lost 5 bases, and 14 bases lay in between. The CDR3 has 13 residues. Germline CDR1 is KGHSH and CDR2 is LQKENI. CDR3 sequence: CATQRGPNEKLFF. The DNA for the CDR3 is TGTGCCACCCAGAGGGGACCCAATGAAAAACTGTTTTTT.

CDR3 amino acids: CASSFYTAEAFF. DNA for the CDR3: TGTGCCAGCAGTTTTTACACTGCTGAAGCTTTCTTT. The gene calls are TRBV12-3 or TRBV12-4 and TRBJ1-1; D call uncertain. Trimming left V 3 bases short and J 6 bases short, with 8 bases between. This CDR3 spans 12 amino acids.

CDR3: CASSSNTDTQYF. Here the CDR3 DNA reads TGTGCCAGCAGCTCGAACACAGATACGCAGTATTTT. The chain employs TRBV7-3 and TRBJ2-3; unclear D gene. The V end lost 4 bases, the J end lost 2 bases, and 4 bases lay between the germline ends. The germline V gene encodes CDR1 SGHTA and CDR2 FQGTGA. This CDR3 spans 12 amino acids.

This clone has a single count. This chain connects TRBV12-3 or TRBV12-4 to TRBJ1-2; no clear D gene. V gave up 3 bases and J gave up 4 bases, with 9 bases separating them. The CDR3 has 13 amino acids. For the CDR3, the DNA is TGTGCCAGCAGTTTCAGGAGGATCTATGGCTACACCTTC. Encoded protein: CASSFRRIYGYTF.

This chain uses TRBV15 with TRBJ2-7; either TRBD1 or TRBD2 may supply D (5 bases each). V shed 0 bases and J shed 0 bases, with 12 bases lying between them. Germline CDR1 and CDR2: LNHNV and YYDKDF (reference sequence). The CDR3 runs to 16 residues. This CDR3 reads CATSRDGWDGSYEQYF. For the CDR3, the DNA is TGTGCCACCAGCAGAGATGGGTGGGACGGCTCCTACGAGCAGTACTTC. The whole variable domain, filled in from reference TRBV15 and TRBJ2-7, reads DAMVIQNPRYQVTQFGKPVTLSCSQTLNHNVMYWYQQKSSQAPKLLFHYYDKDFNNEADTPDNFQSRRPNTSFCFLDIRSPGLGDTAMYLCATSRDGWDGSYEQYFGPGTRLTVT.

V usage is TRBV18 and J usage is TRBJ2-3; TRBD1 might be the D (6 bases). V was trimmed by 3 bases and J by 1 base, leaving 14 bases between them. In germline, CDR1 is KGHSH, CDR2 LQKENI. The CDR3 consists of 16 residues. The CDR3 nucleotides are TGTGCCAGCTCACCTGTAGCGTCAGGGGGCACAGATACGCAGTATTTT. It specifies CASSPVASGGTDTQYF.

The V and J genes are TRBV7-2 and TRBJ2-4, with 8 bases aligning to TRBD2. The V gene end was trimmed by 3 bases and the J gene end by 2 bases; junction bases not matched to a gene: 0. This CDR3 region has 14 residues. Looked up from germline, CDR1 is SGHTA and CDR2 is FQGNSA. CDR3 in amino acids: CASSFSGTKNIQYF. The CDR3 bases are TGTGCCAGCAGCTTTAGCGGGACCAAAAACATTCAGTACTTC.

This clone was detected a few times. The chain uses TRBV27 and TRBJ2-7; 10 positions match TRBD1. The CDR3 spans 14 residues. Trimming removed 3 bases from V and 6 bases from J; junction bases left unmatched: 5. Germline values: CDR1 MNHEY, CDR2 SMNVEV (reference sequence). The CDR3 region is CASSFRGQGLEQYF. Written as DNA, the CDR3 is TGTGCCAGCAGTTTTAGGGGACAGGGGCTCGAGCAGTACTTC.

CDR3 in amino acids: CASSFDGSKGNTIYF. The CDR3 bases are TGTGCCAGCAGTTTCGACGGGTCGAAGGGAAACACCATATATTTT. V gene TRBV7-3 combines with J gene TRBJ1-3; the D is unclear. The CDR3 contains 15 residues. V was shortened by 6 bases and J by 4 bases, with 16 bases between the two germline ends. The germline gives CDR1 SGHTA, CDR2 FQGTGA.

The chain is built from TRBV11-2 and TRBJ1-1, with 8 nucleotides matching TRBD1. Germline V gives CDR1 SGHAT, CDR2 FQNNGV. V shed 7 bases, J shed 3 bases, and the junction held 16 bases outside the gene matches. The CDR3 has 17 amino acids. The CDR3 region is CASTHDRGGGWYTEAFF. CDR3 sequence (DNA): TGTGCCAGCACACACGACAGGGGAGGAGGATGGTACACTGAAGCTTTCTTT.

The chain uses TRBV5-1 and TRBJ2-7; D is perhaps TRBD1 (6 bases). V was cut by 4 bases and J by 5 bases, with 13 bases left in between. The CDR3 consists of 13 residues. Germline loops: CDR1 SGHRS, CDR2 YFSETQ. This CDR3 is CASSPGRGNEQYF. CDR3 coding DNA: TGCGCCAGCAGCCCCGGCAGGGGCAACGAGCAGTACTTC.

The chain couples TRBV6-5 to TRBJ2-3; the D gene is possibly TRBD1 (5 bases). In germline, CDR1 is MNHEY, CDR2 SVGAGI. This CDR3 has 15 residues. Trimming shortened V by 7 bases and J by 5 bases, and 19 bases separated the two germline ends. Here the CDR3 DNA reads TGTGCCAGCACCAGAGGACAAACCACTCGAGATACGCAGTATTTT. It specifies CASTRGQTTRDTQYF.

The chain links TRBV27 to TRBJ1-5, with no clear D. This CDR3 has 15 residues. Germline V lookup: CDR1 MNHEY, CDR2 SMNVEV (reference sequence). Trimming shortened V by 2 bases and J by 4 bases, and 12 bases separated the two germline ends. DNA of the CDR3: TGTGCCAGCAGTTTAAAGGGTCAGATTAATCAGCCCCAGCATTTT. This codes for CASSLKGQINQPQHF.

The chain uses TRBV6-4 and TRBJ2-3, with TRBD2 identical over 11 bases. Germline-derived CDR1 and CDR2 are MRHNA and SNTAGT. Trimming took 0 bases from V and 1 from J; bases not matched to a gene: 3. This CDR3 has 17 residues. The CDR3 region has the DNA TGTGCCAGCAGTGACTCGAGTAGCGGGGGGGGCACAGATACGCAGTATTTT. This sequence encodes CASSDSSSGGGTDTQYF.

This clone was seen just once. The CDR3: CASSELRANYGYTF. For the CDR3, the DNA is TGTGCCAGCAGTGAGCTCCGAGCTAACTATGGCTACACCTTC. This chain connects TRBV6-1 to TRBJ1-2; no clear D gene. Germline V gives CDR1 MNHNS, CDR2 SASEGT. The CDR3 length is 14 residues. Trimming pared 3 bases from V and 0 bases from J, leaving 8 bases between.

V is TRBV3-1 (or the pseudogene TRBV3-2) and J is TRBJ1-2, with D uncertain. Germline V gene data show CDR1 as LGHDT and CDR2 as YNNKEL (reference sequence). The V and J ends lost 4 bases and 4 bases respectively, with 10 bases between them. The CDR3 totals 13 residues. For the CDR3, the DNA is TGTGCCAGCAGCCCAATGGACCCCTATGGCTACACCTTC. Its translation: CASSPMDPYGYTF.

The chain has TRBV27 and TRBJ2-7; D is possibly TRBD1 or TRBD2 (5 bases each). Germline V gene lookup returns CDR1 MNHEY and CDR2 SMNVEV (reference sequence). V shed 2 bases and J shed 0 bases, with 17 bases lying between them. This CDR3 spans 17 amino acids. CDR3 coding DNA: TGTGCCAGCAGTTTAGGGACCCGCCCGGCGGACTCCTACGAGCAGTACTTC. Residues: CASSLGTRPADSYEQYF.

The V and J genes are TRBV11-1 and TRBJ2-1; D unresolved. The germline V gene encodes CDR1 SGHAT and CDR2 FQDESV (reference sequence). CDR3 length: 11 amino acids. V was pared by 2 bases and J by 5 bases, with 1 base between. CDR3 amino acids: CASSLHNEQFF. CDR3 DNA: TGTGCCAGCAGCTTACACAATGAGCAGTTCTTC.

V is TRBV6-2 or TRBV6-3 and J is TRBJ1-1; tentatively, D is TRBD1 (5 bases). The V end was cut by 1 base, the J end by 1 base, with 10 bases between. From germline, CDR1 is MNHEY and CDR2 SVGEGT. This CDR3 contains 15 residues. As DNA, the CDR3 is TGTGCCAGCAGTTACTTGGAGGGGAAGAACACTGAAGCTTTCTTT. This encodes CASSYLEGKNTEAFF.

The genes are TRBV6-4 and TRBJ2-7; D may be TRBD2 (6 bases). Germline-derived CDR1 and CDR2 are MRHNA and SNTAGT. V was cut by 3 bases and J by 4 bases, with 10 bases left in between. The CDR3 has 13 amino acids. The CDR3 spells CASSERREYEQYF. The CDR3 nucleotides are TGTGCCAGCAGTGAACGGAGGGAGTACGAGCAGTACTTC.

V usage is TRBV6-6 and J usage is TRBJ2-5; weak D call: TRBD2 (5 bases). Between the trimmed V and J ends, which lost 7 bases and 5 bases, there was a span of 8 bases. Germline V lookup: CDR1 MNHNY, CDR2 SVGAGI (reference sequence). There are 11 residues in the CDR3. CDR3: CASNIAETQYF. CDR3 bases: TGTGCCAGCAACATAGCGGAGACCCAGTACTTC.

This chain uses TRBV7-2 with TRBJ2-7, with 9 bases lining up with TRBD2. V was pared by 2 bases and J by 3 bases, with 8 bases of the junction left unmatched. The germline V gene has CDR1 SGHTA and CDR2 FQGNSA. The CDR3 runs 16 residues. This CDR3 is CASSLSYGRGGYEQYF. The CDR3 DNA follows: TGTGCCAGCAGCTTATCGTATGGGCGGGGGGGCTACGAGCAGTACTTC. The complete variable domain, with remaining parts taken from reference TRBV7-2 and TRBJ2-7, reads GAGVSQSPSNKVTEKGKDVELRCDPISGHTALYWYRQSLGQGLEFLIYFQGNSAPDKSGLPSDRFSAERTGGSVSTLTIQRTQQEDSAVYLCASSLSYGRGGYEQYFGPGTRLTVT.

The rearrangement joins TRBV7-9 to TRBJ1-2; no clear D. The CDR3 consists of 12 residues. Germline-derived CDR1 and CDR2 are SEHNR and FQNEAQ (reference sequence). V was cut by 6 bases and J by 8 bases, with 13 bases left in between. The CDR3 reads CASSQRQLGYTF. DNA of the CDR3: TGTGCCAGCAGTCAAAGGCAGTTAGGCTACACCTTC.

CDR3 DNA sequence: TGTGCCAGCAGCCGACAGCTGGGGACCGGGGAGCTGTTTTTT. This codes for CASSRQLGTGELFF. The rearrangement uses TRBV11-2 and TRBJ2-2; tentative D call: TRBD1 (5 bases). V lost 5 bases to trimming and J lost 5 bases, with 12 bases between them. CDR3 length equals 14 residues. Germline loops: CDR1 SGHAT, CDR2 FQNNGV.

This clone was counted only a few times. CDR3 nucleotides: TGTGCCAGCAGTTACGTAGCGGGGGGGCAGGGTTTGTACAATGAGCAGTTCTTC. Translated: CASSYVAGGQGLYNEQFF. V is TRBV6-2 or TRBV6-3 and J is TRBJ2-1, with 11 bases aligning to TRBD2. The junction had 10 bases not matched to a gene; V was cut back by 2 bases and J by 4 bases. This CDR3 region has 18 residues. Germline assignment: CDR1 MNHEY and CDR2 SVGEGT.

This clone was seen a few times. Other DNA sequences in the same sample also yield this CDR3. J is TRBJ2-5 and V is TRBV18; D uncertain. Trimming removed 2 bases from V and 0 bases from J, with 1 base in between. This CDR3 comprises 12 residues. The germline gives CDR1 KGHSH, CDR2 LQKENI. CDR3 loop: CASSPNQETQYF. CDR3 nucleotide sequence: TGTGCCAGCTCACCAAACCAAGAGACCCAGTACTTC. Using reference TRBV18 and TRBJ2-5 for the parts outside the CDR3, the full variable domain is NAGVMQNPRHLVRRRGQEARLRCSPMKGHSHVYWYRQLPEEGLKFMVYLQKENIIDESGMPKERFSAEFPKEGPSILRIQQVVRGDSAAYFCASSPNQETQYFGPGTRLLVL.